This TCR beta chain appears in the sequencing data of a study of T cell changes during pregnancy in multiple sclerosis. The CDR3 has 15 amino acids. Germline V gene data show CDR1 as MGHRA and CDR2 as YSYEKL. V lost 0 bases and J lost 5; bases outside the gene matches: 5. Method: immunoSEQ multiplex PCR; TCRdb's copy keeps in-frame clones and lacks some. The sample has more than 9,000 clones, about 89% seen once. The input for sequencing was CD8+ T cells from peripheral blood mononuclear cells, taken in the first trimester of pregnancy. The origin of this receptor is a female donor in good health, enrolled as a control in a pregnancy study. The chain couples TRBV4-1 to TRBJ2-5; TRBD2 aligns across 8 bases. CDR3 protein: CASSQDLVAGETQYF. The CDR3 DNA is TGCGCCAGCAGCCAAGATCTCGTAGCGGGGGAGACCCAGTACTTC.